Listed here is a single T cell receptor (beta chain). How the authors handled the data: Cell counts per sample came from amplifying reference gene primers. Generated by immunoSEQ multiplex PCR, the TCRdb table keeps only in-frame clones and is missing some. Clone size and V and J calls were adopted from that table, with D and trimming inferred from the DNA. The sample contains around 130,000 clones, 80% to 90% of which appear only once. This specimen belongs to a study of blood T cell repertoires in COVID-19. Turning to the study itself: COVID-19 samples, acute and convalescent, were from the United States, Italy and Spain. PBMCs, B-cell-depleted T cells, or T cells were the source of the cDNA or gDNA that made up the material.

The CDR3 covers 16 residues. Germline assignment: CDR1 GTSNPN and CDR2 SVGIG (reference sequence). After removal of 4 bases from V and 8 bases from J, the junction contained 12 bases not matched to a gene. Source material: peripheral blood. The sequence derives from a woman aged 60-75 years with acute or convalescent COVID-19. The chain combines TRBV30 with TRBJ2-1; 12 nucleotides align to TRBD2. The CDR3 nucleotides read TGTGCCTGGACCCCCTGGGGCCTAGCGGGAGGGCATGAGCAGTTCTTC. Its protein product is CAWTPWGLAGGHEQFF.